Listed below are T cell receptor beta chains from one sample, sequenced in a study of blood T cells in healthy people across ages. TCRdb itself ran the 5' RACE reads through MiXCR, one entry per CDR3 protein. The profile shows hundreds of thousands of distinct CDR3 sequences, around 30% of them singletons. Sequenced sample: blood. The receptors come from a woman of 80 years or more in good health. The conserved cysteine and the conserved F or W are not part of the CDR3 here.

v_call cdr3_aa
TRBV20-1 SARDYYGHSFEAF
TRBV10-3 AIRPGPPHEQY
TRBV7-9 ASSLWGRDMNTEAF
TRBV5-1 ASSNRQRDNEQF
TRBV12-3/TRBV12-4 ASSYGTGMTEAF
TRBV2 ASSISSYEQY
TRBV6-6 ASSRIGGGNTQY
TRBV20-1 SASIIQGANQPQH
TRBV3-1 ASSQDGATGELF
TRBV20-1 SARVPSPTDTQY
TRBV20-1 SAGSTYEQY
TRBV9 ASSPQTSGSSYEQY
TRBV6-6 ASRGGQGASYEKLF
TRBV30 AWTWGSYNEQF
TRBV29-1 SFYHRERSGYT
TRBV20-1 SASFDRDRYTQY
TRBV2 ASSVQGGQNYGYT
TRBV6-2/TRBV6-3 ASSYSTGGLSTDTQY
TRBV27 ASSNLNRGVGELF
TRBV6-2/TRBV6-3 ASIKTGAPPNQPQH
TRBV18 ASSPPSTGTYGYT
TRBV7-9 ASSLEEAGELF
TRBV7-9 ASSLIGGSEQY
TRBV6-1 ASSPPQPSGRAF
TRBV7-2 ASSLGGGPSETQY
TRBV7-6 ASSLGGGADEQY
TRBV12-3/TRBV12-4 ASSTPSGGAHEQF
TRBV7-2 ASSLGSLFNEQF
TRBV10-3 AISRTSGSYEQY
TRBV12-3/TRBV12-4 ASKRPGANYGYT
TRBV21-1 ASSKQGYNEQF
TRBV24-1 ATRTDGGTGELF
TRBV7-2 ASSKYSGGAQETQY
TRBV21-1 ASSKEPSRDRGEAYEQY
TRBV4-1 ASSQDNFMTGGRRGYGYT
TRBV12-3/TRBV12-4 ASSLRQGVTDTQY
TRBV15 ATSQDRDYYNEQF
TRBV27 ASSSRWGGRSNQPQH
TRBV3-1 TSRLGLTGFSSDTQY
TRBV3-1 ASILGTAKRETQY
TRBV9 ASSVSPGRNEQY
TRBV4-3 ASSQVRARGRDEAF
TRBV11-2 ASSPGLAGGWSYNEQF
TRBV24-1 ATSRSGTGSYDEQF
TRBV6-1 ASSEGWTEAF
TRBV9 ASSRPAGGLDEQF
TRBV7-2 ASSLHGQGVTEAF
TRBV27 ASRRGERANTEAF